This T cell receptor (beta chain) emerged from a study of T cell responses to AZD1222 COVID-19 vaccine. The study's findings and limits: Receipt of two AZD1222 doses was followed by a rise in Spike-specific TCR breadth and depth. Baseline seropositives among AZD1222 recipients totaled only 5 or 6.

Concerning this clone itself: Antigen: not known.

The CDR3 covers 14 residues. V lost 4 bases and J lost 1, with 10 bases in between. Germline V gives CDR1 LNHDA, CDR2 SQIVND (reference sequence). Only in-frame clones appear in the TCRdb table, and some are missing; sequencing was by immunoSEQ multiplex PCR. The table includes approximately 170,000 clones, over 85% detected once. The J gene is TRBJ1-2, the V gene TRBV19, with no clear D. The TCR sequence derives from an adult in good health. Sequencing used peripheral blood, obtained on day 0 of AZD1222 vaccination. CDR3 bases: TGTGCCAGTAGTACGGGTGGGAGTAACTATGGCTACACCTTC. Translation: CASSTGGSNYGYTF.